This T cell receptor beta chain stems from a study of OX40 agonist ivuxolimab in advanced cancers. The study's findings and limits: CD8+ T cells (on average) carried more expanded clones than CD4+ T cells.

A word on this clone: Antigen unknown.

Profiling relied on immunoSEQ multiplex PCR, and the TCRdb table lists in-frame clones only, not all of them. Of about 77,000 clones in the sample, over 70% are singletons; the top ten hold under 0.8%. Germline V gene lookup returns CDR1 SNHLY and CDR2 FYNNEI. V lost 6 bases and J 0 bases, leaving 11 bases between the germline ends. This CDR3 is built from 15 residues. Exclusion of a patient followed from autoimmune disease history or systemic immunosuppression. The specimen comprised CD4+ or CD8+ T cells sorted from blood, sampled in a trial of the OX40 agonist ivuxolimab. This sequence originates from an adult with an advanced solid tumor such as melanoma, head and neck, liver or kidney cancer. This sequence joins TRBV2 and TRBJ1-4; D might be TRBD1 (5 bases). The CDR3 loop is CASRDWGATNEKLFF. In nucleotides, the CDR3 is TGTGCCAGCAGGGATTGGGGGGCAACTAATGAAAAACTGTTTTTT.